The 15 T cell receptor beta chains presented below share a single source sample, sequenced in a study of long-term antiretroviral therapy in people with HIV. Assay version v3.0 of immunoSEQ was used, and it was run at survey level. Generated by immunoSEQ multiplex PCR, the TCRdb table keeps only in-frame clones and is missing some. The sample lists about 16,000 clones; nearly 80% were seen once. The input for sequencing was unsorted PBMCs, taken less than 3.3 years after starting antiretroviral therapy. These receptors were obtained from a woman in her forties with HIV.

V usage is TRBV4-3 and J usage is TRBJ1-1; weak D call: TRBD1 (6 bases). CDR3 length: 13 residues. The germline CDR1 and CDR2 sequences are LGHNA and YSLEER. V gave up 8 bases and J gave up 9 bases, with 19 bases separating them. This chain's CDR3 is CASGRDKDSQAFF. CDR3 bases: TGCGCCAGCGGTCGGGACAAAGATTCACAAGCTTTCTTT.

The chain links TRBV5-1 to TRBJ2-5; unclear D gene. CDR1 and CDR2 from the germline V gene are SGHRS and YFSETQ. Trimming cost V 5 bases and J 2 bases, with 10 bases left between them. CDR3 length equals 13 residues. CDR3: CASRTILQETQYF. CDR3 in DNA: TGCGCCAGCAGAACAATACTTCAAGAGACCCAGTACTTC.

The chain couples TRBV6-5 to TRBJ1-4; D is unclear. The CDR3 is 16 amino acids. The ends were cut back, 3 bases at V and 4 bases at J, with 15 bases in the middle. The germline gives CDR1 MNHEY, CDR2 SVGAGI. As DNA, the CDR3 is TGTGCCAGCAGTTATTTCAAGCCAGCCGATAATGAAAAACTGTTTTTT. Its translation: CASSYFKPADNEKLFF.

The chain recombines TRBV20-1 with TRBJ1-1, with D uncertain. CDR1 DFQATT and CDR2 SNEGSKA come from the germline V gene (reference sequence). Trimming pared 1 base from V and 1 base from J, leaving 1 base between. This CDR3 region has 11 residues. The CDR3 nucleotides read TGCAGTGCTAGAGGGAACACTGAAGCTTTCTTT. The encoded protein is CSARGNTEAFF.

On this clone: One end of the junction fails to match germline, which may point to a read error. The chain uses TRBV27 and TRBJ1-4; D not certain. Germline assignment: CDR1 MNHEY and CDR2 SMNVEV (reference sequence). The CDR3 is 15 amino acids. The CDR3 DNA sequence: TGTGCCAGCAGATCTGGCGGACCTACTAGTGAAAAACTGTTTTTT. This encodes CASRSGGPTSEKLFF.

The chain uses TRBV9 and TRBJ1-2; D not certain. Germline CDR1 is SGDLS and CDR2 is YYNGEE. The length of the CDR3 is 14 residues. V dropped 0 bases and J dropped 9 bases, with 15 bases sitting between them. In DNA, the CDR3 is TGTGCCAGCAGCGTAGAGTCGGGGAGCCCCCGCTACACCTTC. Its translation: CASSVESGSPRYTF.

This sequence joins TRBV2 and TRBJ1-6; 7 nucleotides align to TRBD1. The germline gives CDR1 SNHLY, CDR2 FYNNEI. The length of the CDR3 is 15 residues. V lost 5 bases, J lost 6 bases, and 7 bases stayed unmatched. The CDR3 DNA reads TGTGCCAGCAGTTCCCGGGACAGACTTAATTCACCCCTCCACTTT. Residues: CASSSRDRLNSPLHF.

The chain uses TRBV5-1 and TRBJ2-2; the D is unclear. Germline loops: CDR1 SGHRS, CDR2 YFSETQ. Trimming cost V 3 bases and J 1 base, with 10 bases left between them. The CDR3 spans 15 residues. CDR3 residues: CASSSELENTGELFF. CDR3 bases: TGCGCCAGCAGCTCTGAGCTAGAGAACACCGGGGAGCTGTTTTTT.

This clone showed up just a few times. This chain joins TRBV2 and TRBJ2-5; D is ambiguous. This CDR3 comprises 11 residues. V was pared by 6 bases and J by 3 bases, with 5 bases between. Germline V gene data show CDR1 as SNHLY and CDR2 as FYNNEI. The CDR3 reads CASSLKETQYF. The CDR3 coding sequence is TGTGCCAGCAGCCTAAAAGAGACCCAGTACTTC.

The chain uses TRBV10-1 and TRBJ1-5, with D uncertain. This CDR3 is built from 15 residues. The germline V gene encodes CDR1 WNHNN and CDR2 SYGVQD (reference sequence). The V end was cut by 6 bases, the J end by 4 bases, with 16 bases between. The CDR3: CASRNNGPTNQPQHF. The CDR3 nucleotides read TGCGCCAGCAGGAATAATGGACCGACAAATCAGCCCCAGCATTTT.

The V call is TRBV6-5, the J call TRBJ2-3, with D perhaps TRBD1 or TRBD2 (5 bases each). The CDR3 length is 15 residues. In germline, CDR1 is MNHEY, CDR2 SVGAGI. V was pared by 0 bases and J by 1 base, with 8 bases between. CDR3 coding DNA: TGTGCCAGCAGTTACTCGGGGGAAGGCACAGATACGCAGTATTTT. Its protein product is CASSYSGEGTDTQYF.

The rearrangement joins TRBV6-6 to TRBJ2-5; 7 bases are a match to TRBD2. The J call is uncertain, as TRBJ2-7 better fits the DNA end. Germline V gene data show CDR1 as MNHNY and CDR2 as SVGAGI (reference sequence). The length of the CDR3 is 14 residues. For the CDR3, the DNA is TGTGCCAGCAGACTAAGCGGGGACCCCTACGAGCAGTACTTC. It specifies CASRLSGDPYEQYF.

This clone has only one observation. The chain couples TRBV5-1 to TRBJ2-3; 8 bases are shared with TRBD1. Unmatched junction bases numbered 13, after V lost 0 bases and J lost 4 bases. Germline V CDR1 and CDR2: SGHRS, YFSETQ. The CDR3 contains 18 residues. CDR3 sequence reads: CASSLASRTGFQSDTQYF. The CDR3 DNA reads TGCGCCAGCAGCTTGGCCAGCAGGACAGGGTTTCAGTCAGATACGCAGTATTTT.

The V and J genes are TRBV6-6 and TRBJ1-2; maybe TRBD1 (5 bases). V gave up 5 bases and J gave up 0 bases, with 10 bases separating them. This CDR3 is built from 14 residues. The V gene's germline CDR1 is MNHNY and CDR2 SVGAGI (reference sequence). The CDR3 reads CASSDRVSNYGYTF. The CDR3 DNA is TGTGCCAGCAGTGACAGAGTATCTAACTATGGCTACACCTTC.

The chain recombines TRBV7-8 with TRBJ2-3; 13 bases are shared with TRBD2. Unmatched junction bases numbered 4, after V lost 5 bases and J lost 2 bases. The germline CDR1 and CDR2 sequences are SGHVS and FQNEAQ. The CDR3 runs to 16 residues. The DNA of the CDR3 is TGTGCCAGCAGCACGGGACTAGCGGGGAACACAGATACGCAGTATTTT. Translation gives CASSTGLAGNTDTQYF.